The 21 T cell receptor beta chains below were found in one sample sequenced in a study of blood T cell repertoires in COVID-19. Here immunoSEQ multiplex PCR was the method, and the copy in TCRdb shows in-frame clones only, minus some. The sample records 70,000 to 85,000 clones, roughly 90% being singletons. Sequenced sample: peripheral blood. The origin of the receptors is a woman in her fifties or sixties with active COVID-19.

This clone was counted only a few times. The chain is built from TRBV5-1 and TRBJ2-3; D remains unclear. Germline V gene data show CDR1 as SGHRS and CDR2 as YFSETQ. Between the trimmed V and J ends, which lost 0 bases and 2 bases, there was a span of 10 bases. This CDR3 contains 15 residues. The CDR3 spells CASSLGRIDTDTQYF. CDR3 nucleotides: TGCGCCAGCAGCTTGGGCAGGATTGACACAGATACGCAGTATTTT.

J is TRBJ1-5 and V is TRBV2; D is unclear. V was pared by 1 base and J by 1 base, with 14 bases between. Germline values: CDR1 SNHLY, CDR2 FYNNEI. The CDR3 runs to 17 residues. This CDR3 is CASSEGVRSRSNQPQHF. CDR3 nucleotide sequence: TGTGCCAGCAGTGAAGGGGTTCGGAGTCGGAGCAATCAGCCCCAGCATTTT.

The V and J genes are TRBV5-8 and TRBJ1-5, with TRBD1 matching over 7 bases. V lost 1 base, J lost 9 bases, and 1 base stayed unmatched. The CDR3 is 12 amino acids. In germline, CDR1 is SGHTS, CDR2 YDEGEE. The CDR3 sequence: CASSLRTGPQHF. CDR3 nucleotide sequence: TGTGCCAGCAGCTTGCGGACAGGGCCCCAGCATTTT.

This clone has a count of ten or more. The chain combines TRBV7-9 with TRBJ2-1; D not certain. V gave up 3 bases and J gave up 7 bases, with 4 bases separating them. The CDR3 length is 11 residues. Germline V gene sequence: CDR1 SEHNR, CDR2 FQNEAQ (reference sequence). Here the CDR3 reads CASSFANEQFF. The DNA of the CDR3 is TGTGCCAGCAGCTTCGCGAATGAGCAGTTCTTC.

The chain recombines TRBV28 with TRBJ1-2; D is possibly TRBD1 (6 bases). Germline loops: CDR1 MDHEN, CDR2 SYDVKM. The CDR3 consists of 13 residues. Trimming took 3 bases from V and 6 from J, leaving 11 bases between them. The CDR3 nucleotides read TGTGCCAGCAGTTTGGGGGGGCGCGATGGCTACACCTTC. Its translation is CASSLGGRDGYTF.

The chain employs TRBV28 and TRBJ2-1; TRBD2 matches at 7 bases. CDR1 and CDR2 from the germline V gene are MDHEN and SYDVKM. V was clipped by 8 bases and J by 4 bases; unmatched bases: 11. The CDR3 is made up of 15 amino acids. CDR3 sequence: CASLVSRGSYNEQFF. The CDR3 DNA is TGTGCCAGCCTCGTCTCCCGCGGGAGTTACAATGAGCAGTTCTTC.

V gene TRBV6-5 combines with J gene TRBJ2-3; 9 nucleotides agree with TRBD2. The CDR3 covers 16 residues. CDR1 and CDR2 from the germline V gene are MNHEY and SVGAGI. J was trimmed by 3 bases and V by 2 bases; bases with no gene match: 6. In nucleotides, the CDR3 is TGTGCCAGCAGTTACGGAGGTAGCGGGAGAACAGATACGCAGTATTTT. It yields the protein CASSYGGSGRTDTQYF.

This rearrangement joins TRBV19 to TRBJ2-6; 7 nucleotides agree with TRBD1. After removal of 5 bases from V and 2 bases from J, the junction contained 9 bases not matched to a gene. CDR1 and CDR2 from the germline V gene are LNHDA and SQIVND (reference sequence). The CDR3 length is 17 residues. This CDR3 reads CASSAGTVLPGANVLTF. The CDR3 DNA reads TGTGCCAGTAGTGCCGGGACAGTACTACCTGGGGCCAACGTCCTGACTTTC. Supplemented by reference TRBV19 and TRBJ2-6, the full variable domain reads DGGITQSPKYLFRKEGQNVTLSCEQNLNHDAMYWYRQDPGQGLRLIYYSQIVNDFQKGDIAEGYSVSREKKESFPLTVTSAQKNPTAFYLCASSAGTVLPGANVLTFGAGSRLTVL.

The rearrangement links TRBV28 to TRBJ2-3; weak D call: TRBD1 (5 bases). CDR1 is MDHEN, CDR2 SYDVKM, per germline. Trimming left V 6 bases short and J 2 bases short, with 9 bases between. The CDR3 contains 13 residues. The CDR3 bases are TGTGCCAGCAGCTCGGACAACACAGATACGCAGTATTTT. Translation: CASSSDNTDTQYF. The full variable domain, completed using reference TRBV28 and TRBJ2-3, is DVKVTQSSRYLVKRTGEKVFLECVQDMDHENMFWYRQDPGLGLRLIYFSYDVKMKEKGDIPEGYSVSREKKERFSLILESASTNQTSMYLCASSSDNTDTQYFGPGTRLTVL.

In its sample, this clone was seen once. The chain couples TRBV4-1 to TRBJ2-3; tentatively, D is TRBD1 (6 bases). The length of the CDR3 is 16 residues. Trimming stripped 2 bases from V and 0 bases from J, with 12 bases between. CDR1 is MGHRA and CDR2 is YSYEKL in the germline V gene. Written as DNA, the CDR3 is TGCGCCAGCAGCCAACCCGACAGGAGAAGCACAGATACGCAGTATTTT. Its translation: CASSQPDRRSTDTQYF.

V gene TRBV9 combines with J gene TRBJ2-2; D call uncertain. The CDR3 spans 13 residues. Germline V lookup: CDR1 SGDLS, CDR2 YYNGEE. V was pared by 0 bases and J by 6 bases, with 6 bases between. Here the CDR3 DNA reads TGTGCCAGCAGCGTAGCGGTGGCCGGGGAGCTGTTTTTT. This gives the protein CASSVAVAGELFF.

The chain joins TRBV28 to TRBJ1-5, with D perhaps TRBD1 (6 bases). The CDR3 runs to 17 residues. CDR1 is MDHEN, CDR2 SYDVKM, per germline. Trimming stripped 10 bases from V and 2 bases from J, with 24 bases between. The CDR3 DNA reads TGTGCCACCTCCAGGGGCGTGGGGGATGCGGGCAATCAGCCCCAGCATTTT. Amino acid sequence: CATSRGVGDAGNQPQHF.

The chain recombines TRBV19 with TRBJ1-2, with TRBD1 as a possible D gene (6 bases). The length of the CDR3 is 18 residues. Germline V gene sequence: CDR1 LNHDA, CDR2 SQIVND (reference sequence). Trimming took off 5 bases at V and 6 bases at J, with 28 bases between the two ends. The CDR3 DNA reads as TGTGCCAGTAGTGACAAACAGGGCCTCGGCCTGGCCTTCAATGGCTACACCTTC. Its protein is CASSDKQGLGLAFNGYTF.

This chain joins TRBV19 and TRBJ1-5, with TRBD1 matching over 7 bases. V shed 4 bases and J 0 bases; nucleotides not matched to a gene: 6. The CDR3 has 16 amino acids. Per germline, CDR1 LNHDA and CDR2 SQIVND (reference sequence). CDR3 coding DNA: TGTGCCAGTAGTACCTTGACAGGGTATAGCAATCAGCCCCAGCATTTT. Its translation: CASSTLTGYSNQPQHF.

This sequence joins TRBV9 and TRBJ2-3, with 7 bases aligning to TRBD2. The CDR3 extends over 15 amino acids. V lost 1 base, J lost 3 bases, and 5 bases stayed unmatched. Germline CDR1 SGDLS, CDR2 YYNGEE. The CDR3 region is CASSVYGRGTDTQYF. The CDR3 DNA reads TGTGCCAGCAGCGTATATGGGCGGGGGACAGATACGCAGTATTTT.

The V and J genes are TRBV30 and TRBJ1-5; 7 bases map to TRBD1. Germline lookup yields CDR1 GTSNPN and CDR2 SVGIG (reference sequence). V dropped 7 bases and J dropped 2; count of bases not matched to a gene: 2. The CDR3 is 12 residues long. CDR3: CASGQGNQPQHF. CDR3 DNA sequence: TGTGCCTCTGGACAGGGCAATCAGCCCCAGCATTTT.

The chain joins TRBV10-3 to TRBJ2-5; no clear D gene. The germline V and J ends were trimmed by 8 bases and 1 base, with 14 bases remaining between them. The CDR3 contains 14 residues. Germline V gene data show CDR1 as ENHRY and CDR2 as SYGVKD. CDR3 in DNA: TGTGCCATCTCCCCGGGTGGGTCCCAAGAGACCCAGTACTTC. Its translation is CAISPGGSQETQYF.

This chain joins TRBV6-5 and TRBJ2-3, with a possible D match to TRBD1 (7 bases). The CDR3 is 14 amino acids. From germline, CDR1 is MNHEY and CDR2 SVGAGI. V was clipped by 7 bases and J by 3 bases, with 14 bases between them. CDR3 DNA sequence: TGTGCCAGCACCAGGGGGGCGTATACAGATACGCAGTATTTT. It is translated as CASTRGAYTDTQYF.

The chain couples TRBV30 to TRBJ2-1; D is possibly TRBD2 (5 bases). The CDR3 spans 13 residues. Germline V CDR1 and CDR2: GTSNPN, SVGIG (reference sequence). Trimming left V 5 bases short and J 7 bases short, with 15 bases between. CDR3 residues: CAWLRVPLNEQFF. The CDR3 DNA reads TGTGCCTGGCTGCGGGTTCCCTTGAATGAGCAGTTCTTC.

Note on this clone: A junction boundary mismatches the germline segment, possibly from a read error. This sequence joins TRBV12-3 or TRBV12-4 and TRBJ2-4, with 9 bases aligning to TRBD1. This CDR3 region has 13 residues. The CDR3 DNA reads TGTGCCAGCAGTTTAGAGGGTACCGGGACAGGGTGCTTC. Translating it yields CASSLEGTGTGCF.

The V gene is TRBV19, the J gene TRBJ2-5; possible D gene TRBD2, 5 bases. Trimming removed 3 bases at V and 5 bases at J, with 16 bases between. This CDR3 is built from 15 residues. Germline CDR1 and CDR2: LNHDA and SQIVND (reference sequence). CDR3 sequence (DNA): TGTGCCAGTAGTATGTTACGAGGGTTGAGTGAGACCCAGTACTTC. Its translation: CASSMLRGLSETQYF.